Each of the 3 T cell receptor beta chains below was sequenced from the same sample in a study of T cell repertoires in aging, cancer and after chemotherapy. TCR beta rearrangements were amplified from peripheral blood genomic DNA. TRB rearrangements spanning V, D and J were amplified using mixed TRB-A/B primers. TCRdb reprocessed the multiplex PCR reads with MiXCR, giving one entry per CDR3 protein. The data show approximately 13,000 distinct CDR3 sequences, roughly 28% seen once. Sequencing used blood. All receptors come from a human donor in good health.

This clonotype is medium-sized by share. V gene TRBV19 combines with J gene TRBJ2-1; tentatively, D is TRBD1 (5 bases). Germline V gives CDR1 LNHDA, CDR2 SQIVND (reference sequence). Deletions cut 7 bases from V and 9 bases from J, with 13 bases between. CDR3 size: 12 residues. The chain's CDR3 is CASTLPQGEQFF. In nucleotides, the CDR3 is TGTGCCAGTACCCTCCCGCAGGGTGAGCAGTTCTTC.

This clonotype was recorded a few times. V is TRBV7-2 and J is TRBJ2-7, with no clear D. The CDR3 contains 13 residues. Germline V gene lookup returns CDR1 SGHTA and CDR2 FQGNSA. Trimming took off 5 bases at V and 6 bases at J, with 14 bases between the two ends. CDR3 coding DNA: TGTGCCAGCAGCCCTTTACAATATTCCGAGCAGTACGTC. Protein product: CASSPLQYSEQYV.

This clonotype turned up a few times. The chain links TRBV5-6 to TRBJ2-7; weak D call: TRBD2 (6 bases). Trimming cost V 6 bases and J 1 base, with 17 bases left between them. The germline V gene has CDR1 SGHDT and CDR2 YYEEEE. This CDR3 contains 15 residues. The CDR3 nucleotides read TGTGCCAGCACCATGGGGGGAATTGGGTCCTACGAGCAGTACGTC. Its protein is CASTMGGIGSYEQYV.